This is a list of T cell receptor beta chains from one sample in a study of blood T cells in healthy people across ages. TCRdb re-analysed the 5' RACE reads in MiXCR, keeping a single row per CDR3 protein. Of under 2 million distinct CDR3 sequences in the sample, about 31% were seen once. The sample was blood. All receptors derive from a young woman in good health. Each CDR3 is given with its conserved first and last residue. D genes are given only for firm matches. The size of a clone is reported for some rows only, either as once, few or many, or as a class for expanded clones.

J gene: TRBJ1-1; D gene: TRBD1; clone size: few; V gene: TRBV28; CDR3 protein: CAIGQGRWVTEAFF; CDR3 DNA: TGTGCCATCGGACAGGGTCGTTGGGTCACTGAAGCTTTCTTT
J gene: TRBJ2-1; D gene: TRBD2; clone size: many; V gene: TRBV12-3/TRBV12-4; CDR3 protein: CASSSGLVSEQFF; CDR3 DNA: TGTGCCAGCAGTTCGGGACTAGTAAGTGAGCAGTTCTTC
J gene: TRBJ2-7; D gene: .; clone size: .; V gene: TRBV6-5; CDR3 protein: CASSRSTVPYEQYF; CDR3 DNA: TGTGCCAGCAGTCGTTCGACAGTTCCCTACGAGCAGTACTTC
J gene: TRBJ2-5; D gene: .; clone size: many; V gene: TRBV2; CDR3 protein: CASSGNAQETQYF; CDR3 DNA: TGTGCCAGCAGTGGGAACGCCCAAGAGACCCAGTACTTC
J gene: TRBJ2-1; D gene: .; clone size: few; V gene: TRBV15; CDR3 protein: CATSRETRDEQFF; CDR3 DNA: TGTGCCACCAGCAGAGAGACGAGGGATGAGCAGTTCTTC
J gene: TRBJ2-7; D gene: .; clone size: .; V gene: TRBV18; CDR3 protein: CASSPPARGHEQYF; CDR3 DNA: TGTGCCAGCTCACCACCTGCCAGGGGCCACGAGCAGTACTTC
J gene: TRBJ2-1; D gene: TRBD2; clone size: .; V gene: TRBV20-1; CDR3 protein: CSARSRSGRDYNEQFF; CDR3 DNA: TGCAGTGCTAGGAGCCGGAGCGGGAGGGATTACAATGAGCAGTTCTTC
J gene: TRBJ2-7; D gene: TRBD1; clone size: few; V gene: TRBV30; CDR3 protein: CAWSDRGHEQYF; CDR3 DNA: TGTGCCTGGAGTGACAGGGGTCACGAGCAGTACTTC
J gene: TRBJ2-4; D gene: TRBD1; clone size: few; V gene: TRBV27; CDR3 protein: CASSITGGATKNIQYF; CDR3 DNA: TGTGCCAGCAGTATCACAGGGGGCGCGACCAAAAACATTCAGTACTTC
J gene: TRBJ1-4; D gene: .; clone size: .; V gene: TRBV27; CDR3 protein: CASRSPTNEKLFF; CDR3 DNA: TGTGCCAGCCGGAGTCCAACTAATGAAAAACTGTTTTTT
J gene: TRBJ2-1; D gene: .; clone size: many; V gene: TRBV4-1; CDR3 protein: CASSQDHNEQFF; CDR3 DNA: TGTGCCAGCAGCCAAGATCACAATGAGCAGTTCTTC
J gene: TRBJ2-2; D gene: TRBD2; clone size: .; V gene: TRBV2; CDR3 protein: CASSGTSGIRELFF; CDR3 DNA: TGTGCCAGCAGCGGGACTAGCGGGATCCGGGAGCTGTTTTTT
J gene: TRBJ2-4; D gene: .; clone size: many; V gene: TRBV20-1; CDR3 protein: CSALRGGDIQYF; CDR3 DNA: TGCAGTGCTCTAAGGGGAGGAGACATTCAGTACTTC
J gene: TRBJ1-6; D gene: .; clone size: .; V gene: TRBV9; CDR3 protein: CASSGPGGSPLHF; CDR3 DNA: TGTGCCAGCAGCGGACCGGGGGGATCACCCCTCCACTTT
J gene: TRBJ2-1; D gene: TRBD2; clone size: .; V gene: TRBV7-9; CDR3 protein: CASSQLAGGPLDNEQFF; CDR3 DNA: TGTGCCAGCAGCCAACTAGCGGGGGGGCCCTTAGACAATGAGCAGTTCTTC
J gene: TRBJ2-1; D gene: TRBD1; clone size: .; V gene: TRBV4-1; CDR3 protein: CASSQPGQRLQETQFF; CDR3 DNA: TGCGCCAGCAGCCAACCGGGACAGCGACTTCAAGAGACCCAGTTCTTC
J gene: TRBJ2-7; D gene: .; clone size: .; V gene: TRBV6-2/TRBV6-3; CDR3 protein: CASSYSRGLVEIQYF; CDR3 DNA: TGTGCCAGCAGTTACTCGCGAGGGTTGGTAGAGATCCAGTACTTC
J gene: TRBJ2-7; D gene: TRBD2; clone size: .; V gene: TRBV6-1; CDR3 protein: CAASGGGSYEQYF; CDR3 DNA: TGTGCCGCCAGCGGGGGGGGCTCCTACGAGCAGTACTTC
J gene: TRBJ2-7; D gene: .; clone size: few; V gene: TRBV3-1; CDR3 protein: CASSLGGEPWYEQYF; CDR3 DNA: TGTGCCAGCAGCCTAGGGGGGGAGCCTTGGTACGAGCAGTACTTC
J gene: TRBJ2-1; D gene: .; clone size: once; V gene: TRBV20-1; CDR3 protein: CSARTGQGVNNEQFF; CDR3 DNA: TGCAGTGCTAGGACGGGCCAGGGAGTGAACAATGAGCAGTTCTTC
J gene: TRBJ2-1; D gene: TRBD2; clone size: few; V gene: TRBV24-1; CDR3 protein: CATNAGGHEQFF; CDR3 DNA: TGTGCCACCAATGCGGGAGGCCATGAGCAGTTCTTC
J gene: TRBJ1-2; D gene: .; clone size: once; V gene: TRBV25-1; CDR3 protein: CASRDLGYGYTF; CDR3 DNA: TGTGCCAGCAGGGACCTGGGATATGGCTACACCTTC
J gene: TRBJ1-6; D gene: .; clone size: .; V gene: TRBV3-1; CDR3 protein: CASSQKRLAPKNDSPLHF; CDR3 DNA: TGTGCCAGCAGCCAAAAGAGACTCGCCCCCAAAAACGATTCACCCCTCCACTTT
J gene: TRBJ2-2; D gene: TRBD2; clone size: few; V gene: TRBV27; CDR3 protein: CASSLGAGAGELFF; CDR3 DNA: TGTGCCAGCAGTTTGGGAGCGGGAGCCGGGGAGCTGTTTTTT
J gene: TRBJ1-6; D gene: TRBD1; clone size: few; V gene: TRBV7-3; CDR3 protein: CASSLTAGGSSPLHF; CDR3 DNA: TGTGCCAGCAGCTTAACGGCAGGGGGTTCTTCACCCCTCCACTTT
J gene: TRBJ2-1; D gene: .; clone size: few; V gene: TRBV12-3/TRBV12-4; CDR3 protein: CASSTYRSTESSYNEQFF; CDR3 DNA: TGTGCCAGCAGTACTTATCGCTCTACAGAAAGCTCCTACAATGAGCAGTTCTTC
J gene: TRBJ2-7; D gene: .; clone size: few; V gene: TRBV7-9; CDR3 protein: CASSKGERIFHEQYF; CDR3 DNA: TGTGCCAGCAGCAAAGGAGAGAGGATCTTCCACGAGCAGTACTTC
J gene: TRBJ2-1; D gene: TRBD2; clone size: .; V gene: TRBV5-5; CDR3 protein: CASSLFQLAGYNEQFF; CDR3 DNA: TGTGCCAGCAGCTTGTTCCAACTAGCGGGATACAATGAGCAGTTCTTC
J gene: TRBJ2-3; D gene: TRBD2; clone size: .; V gene: TRBV4-2; CDR3 protein: CASSLEAASGGPYTDTQYF; CDR3 DNA: TGTGCCAGCAGCCTCGAGGCGGCTAGCGGGGGGCCCTACACAGATACGCAGTATTTT
J gene: TRBJ2-7; D gene: .; clone size: few; V gene: TRBV10-3; CDR3 protein: CAITQEGTRYEQYF; CDR3 DNA: TGTGCCATCACTCAGGAGGGTACTAGGTACGAGCAGTACTTC
J gene: TRBJ1-5; D gene: .; clone size: .; V gene: TRBV18; CDR3 protein: CASSPLGQISNQPQHF; CDR3 DNA: TGTGCCAGCTCACCACTTGGACAGATTAGCAATCAGCCCCAGCATTTT
J gene: TRBJ2-3; D gene: TRBD1; clone size: .; V gene: TRBV4-2; CDR3 protein: CASSQDRDRGRTDTQYF; CDR3 DNA: TGTGCCAGCAGCCAAGATCGGGACAGGGGGCGCACAGATACGCAGTATTTT
J gene: TRBJ1-1; D gene: TRBD1; clone size: .; V gene: TRBV4-1; CDR3 protein: CASSQDERTGAMNTEAFF; CDR3 DNA: TGCGCCAGCAGCCAAGATGAGCGGACAGGGGCTATGAACACTGAAGCTTTCTTT
J gene: TRBJ2-1; D gene: .; clone size: few; V gene: TRBV27; CDR3 protein: CASSFRGGKSYNEQFF; CDR3 DNA: TGTGCCAGCAGTTTCCGGGGCGGGAAATCCTACAATGAGCAGTTCTTC
J gene: TRBJ2-1; D gene: TRBD2; clone size: few; V gene: TRBV7-8; CDR3 protein: CASSLRRGGYNEQFF; CDR3 DNA: TGTGCCAGCAGCTTAAGGCGGGGGGGTTACAATGAGCAGTTCTTC
J gene: TRBJ2-1; D gene: .; clone size: few; V gene: TRBV18; CDR3 protein: CASSPVSSSYEQFF; CDR3 DNA: TGTGCCAGCTCACCAGTCTCCTCCAGCTATGAGCAGTTCTTC
J gene: TRBJ2-3; D gene: .; clone size: few; V gene: TRBV5-1; CDR3 protein: CASSFVSDRADTQYF; CDR3 DNA: TGCGCCAGCAGCTTTGTGTCCGATCGAGCAGATACGCAGTATTTT
J gene: TRBJ2-1; D gene: .; clone size: .; V gene: TRBV27; CDR3 protein: CASRPEVPKNYNEQFF; CDR3 DNA: TGTGCCAGCAGACCGGAGGTGCCCAAGAACTACAATGAGCAGTTCTTC
J gene: TRBJ2-1; D gene: TRBD1; clone size: many; V gene: TRBV27; CDR3 protein: CASSLDRVNEQFF; CDR3 DNA: TGTGCCAGCAGTTTAGACAGGGTCAATGAGCAGTTCTTC
J gene: TRBJ2-1; D gene: .; clone size: .; V gene: TRBV20-1; CDR3 protein: CVGGGPYNEQFF; CDR3 DNA: TGCGTAGGGGGAGGGCCCTACAATGAGCAGTTCTTC
J gene: TRBJ1-4; D gene: .; clone size: .; V gene: TRBV6-6; CDR3 protein: CASSYPGGGGEKLFF; CDR3 DNA: TGTGCCAGCAGTTATCCAGGAGGGGGGGGGGAAAAACTGTTTTTT
J gene: TRBJ2-5; D gene: .; clone size: .; V gene: TRBV6-6; CDR3 protein: CASSSMTLQETQYF; CDR3 DNA: TGTGCCAGCAGTTCCATGACACTCCAAGAGACCCAGTACTTC
J gene: TRBJ2-3; D gene: .; clone size: many; V gene: TRBV7-2; CDR3 protein: CASSPQGSTDTQYF; CDR3 DNA: TGTGCCAGCAGCCCTCAGGGGAGCACAGATACGCAGTATTTT
J gene: TRBJ1-2; D gene: .; clone size: few; V gene: TRBV6-1; CDR3 protein: CASSERSYGYTF; CDR3 DNA: TGTGCCAGCAGTGAACGGTCCTATGGCTACACCTTC
J gene: TRBJ1-2; D gene: .; clone size: .; V gene: TRBV5-5; CDR3 protein: CASSPGDPRVHRNYGYTF; CDR3 DNA: TGTGCCAGCAGCCCCGGGGACCCTAGAGTCCACCGAAACTATGGCTACACCTTC
J gene: TRBJ2-7; D gene: .; clone size: few; V gene: TRBV9; CDR3 protein: CASSVEGRGIYEQYF; CDR3 DNA: TGTGCCAGCAGCGTAGAGGGACGGGGAATCTACGAGCAGTACTTC
J gene: TRBJ2-3; D gene: TRBD2; clone size: .; V gene: TRBV30; CDR3 protein: CAWSVWEGSHTDTQYF; CDR3 DNA: TGTGCCTGGAGTGTGTGGGAGGGAAGTCACACAGATACGCAGTATTTT
J gene: TRBJ2-1; D gene: TRBD1; clone size: .; V gene: TRBV20-1; CDR3 protein: CSARGQGGDSEQFF; CDR3 DNA: TGCAGTGCTAGAGGACAGGGGGGAGACAGTGAGCAGTTCTTC
J gene: TRBJ2-1; D gene: .; clone size: .; V gene: TRBV7-2; CDR3 protein: CASRKRGGSNEQFF; CDR3 DNA: TGTGCCAGCAGAAAGAGGGGGGGCTCTAATGAGCAGTTCTTC
J gene: TRBJ2-7; D gene: .; clone size: few; V gene: TRBV7-9; CDR3 protein: CASTESVEQYF; CDR3 DNA: TGTGCCAGCACCGAATCCGTCGAGCAGTACTTC
J gene: TRBJ2-1; D gene: .; clone size: many; V gene: TRBV6-2/TRBV6-3; CDR3 protein: CASSYRGRRDEQFF; CDR3 DNA: TGTGCCAGCAGTTACAGGGGGAGGAGGGATGAGCAGTTCTTC
J gene: TRBJ2-1; D gene: .; clone size: .; V gene: TRBV2; CDR3 protein: CASSEALSTYNEQFF; CDR3 DNA: TGTGCCAGCAGTGAAGCGCTCAGTACCTACAATGAGCAGTTCTTC
J gene: TRBJ2-3; D gene: .; clone size: few; V gene: TRBV20-1; CDR3 protein: CSASRLGASTDTQYF; CDR3 DNA: TGCAGTGCTAGCCGTCTGGGGGCTAGCACAGATACGCAGTATTTT
J gene: TRBJ1-5; D gene: .; clone size: .; V gene: TRBV19; CDR3 protein: CASSSQGQCRGSNQPQHF; CDR3 DNA: TGTGCCAGTAGTTCCCAAGGACAGTGTCGGGGTAGCAATCAGCCCCAGCATTTT
J gene: TRBJ1-2; D gene: TRBD1; clone size: few; V gene: TRBV7-2; CDR3 protein: CASSHGQGLGYTF; CDR3 DNA: TGTGCCAGCAGCCATGGACAGGGTCTCGGCTACACCTTC